This TCR beta chain was identified in a study of identical twins. This clonotype was counted only a few times. TCRdb re-derived calls from the 5' RACE reads in MiXCR, one entry per CDR3 protein. The profile covers about 690,000 distinct CDR3 sequences, with around 5.7% appearing a single time and 1.5% to 2% taken by the ten largest. This CDR3 spans 15 amino acids. V was pared by 2 bases and J by 4 bases, with 15 bases between. Germline assignment: CDR1 MNHEY and CDR2 SVGAGI. Material: naive T cells sorted from blood. The rearrangement joins TRBV6-5 to TRBJ2-7; a weak D match, TRBD1 (5 bases). The TCR comes from a man aged 18 to 35 in good health. Written as DNA, the CDR3 is TGTGCCAGCAGTTACGACAGTAGGTCCATATACGAGCAGTACTTC. Translation: CASSYDSRSIYEQYF.